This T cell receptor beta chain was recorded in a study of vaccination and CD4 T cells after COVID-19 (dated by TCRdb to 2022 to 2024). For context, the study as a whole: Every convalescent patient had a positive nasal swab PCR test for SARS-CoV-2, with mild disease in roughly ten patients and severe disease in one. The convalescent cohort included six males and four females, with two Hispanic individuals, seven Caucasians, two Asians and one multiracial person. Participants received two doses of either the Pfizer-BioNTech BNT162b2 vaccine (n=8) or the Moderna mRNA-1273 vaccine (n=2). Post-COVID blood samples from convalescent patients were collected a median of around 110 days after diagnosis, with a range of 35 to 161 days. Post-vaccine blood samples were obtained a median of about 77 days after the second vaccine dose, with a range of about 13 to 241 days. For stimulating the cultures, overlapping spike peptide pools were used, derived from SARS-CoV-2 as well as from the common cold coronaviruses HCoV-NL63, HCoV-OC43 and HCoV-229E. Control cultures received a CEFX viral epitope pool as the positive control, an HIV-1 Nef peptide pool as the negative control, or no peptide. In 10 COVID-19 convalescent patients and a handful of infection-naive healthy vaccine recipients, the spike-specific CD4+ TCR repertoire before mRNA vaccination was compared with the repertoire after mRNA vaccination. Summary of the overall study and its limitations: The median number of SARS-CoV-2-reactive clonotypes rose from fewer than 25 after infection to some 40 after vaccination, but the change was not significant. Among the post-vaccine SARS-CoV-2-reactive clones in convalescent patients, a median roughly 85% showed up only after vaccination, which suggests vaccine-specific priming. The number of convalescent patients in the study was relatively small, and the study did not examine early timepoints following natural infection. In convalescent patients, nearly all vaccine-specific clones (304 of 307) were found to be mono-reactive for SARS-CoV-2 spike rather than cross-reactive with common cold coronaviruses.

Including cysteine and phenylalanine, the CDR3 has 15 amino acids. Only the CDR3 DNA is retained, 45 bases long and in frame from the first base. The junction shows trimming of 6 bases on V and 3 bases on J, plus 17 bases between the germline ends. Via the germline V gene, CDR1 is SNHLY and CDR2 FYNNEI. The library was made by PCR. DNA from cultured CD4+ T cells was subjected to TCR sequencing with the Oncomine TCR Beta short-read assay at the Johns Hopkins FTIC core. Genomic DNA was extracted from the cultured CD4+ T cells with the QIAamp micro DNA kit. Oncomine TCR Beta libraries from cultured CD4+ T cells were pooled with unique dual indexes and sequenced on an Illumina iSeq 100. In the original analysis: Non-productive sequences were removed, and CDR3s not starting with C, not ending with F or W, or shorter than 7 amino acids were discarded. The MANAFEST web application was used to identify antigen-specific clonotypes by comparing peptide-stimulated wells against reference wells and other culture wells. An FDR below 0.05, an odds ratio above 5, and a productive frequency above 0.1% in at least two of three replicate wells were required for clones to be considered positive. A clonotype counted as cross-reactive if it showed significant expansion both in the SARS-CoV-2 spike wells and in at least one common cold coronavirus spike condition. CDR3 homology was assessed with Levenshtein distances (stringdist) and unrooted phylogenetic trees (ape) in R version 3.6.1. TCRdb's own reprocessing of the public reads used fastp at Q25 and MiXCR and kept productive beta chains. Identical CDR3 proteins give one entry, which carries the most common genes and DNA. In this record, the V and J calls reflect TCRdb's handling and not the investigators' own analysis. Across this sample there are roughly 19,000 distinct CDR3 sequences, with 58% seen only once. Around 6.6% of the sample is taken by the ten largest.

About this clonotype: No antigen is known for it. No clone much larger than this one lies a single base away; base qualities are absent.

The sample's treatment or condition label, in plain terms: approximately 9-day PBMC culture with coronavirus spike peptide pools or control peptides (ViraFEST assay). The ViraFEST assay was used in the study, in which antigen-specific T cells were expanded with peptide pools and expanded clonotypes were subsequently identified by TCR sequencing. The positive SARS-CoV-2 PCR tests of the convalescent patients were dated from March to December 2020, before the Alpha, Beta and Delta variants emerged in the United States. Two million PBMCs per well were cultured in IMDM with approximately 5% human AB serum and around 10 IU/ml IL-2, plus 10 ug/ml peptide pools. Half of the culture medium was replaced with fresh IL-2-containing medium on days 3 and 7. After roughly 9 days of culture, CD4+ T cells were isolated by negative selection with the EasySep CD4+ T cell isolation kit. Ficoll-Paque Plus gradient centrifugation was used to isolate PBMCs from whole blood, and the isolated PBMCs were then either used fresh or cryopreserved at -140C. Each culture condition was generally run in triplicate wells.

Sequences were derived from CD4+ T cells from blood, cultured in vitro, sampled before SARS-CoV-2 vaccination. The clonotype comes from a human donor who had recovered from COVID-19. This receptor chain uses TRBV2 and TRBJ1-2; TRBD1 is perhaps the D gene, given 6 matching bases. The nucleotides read TGTGCCAGCAGGATGAGGGGGATTGGGGACTATGGCTACACCTTC. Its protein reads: CASRMRGIGDYGYTF.